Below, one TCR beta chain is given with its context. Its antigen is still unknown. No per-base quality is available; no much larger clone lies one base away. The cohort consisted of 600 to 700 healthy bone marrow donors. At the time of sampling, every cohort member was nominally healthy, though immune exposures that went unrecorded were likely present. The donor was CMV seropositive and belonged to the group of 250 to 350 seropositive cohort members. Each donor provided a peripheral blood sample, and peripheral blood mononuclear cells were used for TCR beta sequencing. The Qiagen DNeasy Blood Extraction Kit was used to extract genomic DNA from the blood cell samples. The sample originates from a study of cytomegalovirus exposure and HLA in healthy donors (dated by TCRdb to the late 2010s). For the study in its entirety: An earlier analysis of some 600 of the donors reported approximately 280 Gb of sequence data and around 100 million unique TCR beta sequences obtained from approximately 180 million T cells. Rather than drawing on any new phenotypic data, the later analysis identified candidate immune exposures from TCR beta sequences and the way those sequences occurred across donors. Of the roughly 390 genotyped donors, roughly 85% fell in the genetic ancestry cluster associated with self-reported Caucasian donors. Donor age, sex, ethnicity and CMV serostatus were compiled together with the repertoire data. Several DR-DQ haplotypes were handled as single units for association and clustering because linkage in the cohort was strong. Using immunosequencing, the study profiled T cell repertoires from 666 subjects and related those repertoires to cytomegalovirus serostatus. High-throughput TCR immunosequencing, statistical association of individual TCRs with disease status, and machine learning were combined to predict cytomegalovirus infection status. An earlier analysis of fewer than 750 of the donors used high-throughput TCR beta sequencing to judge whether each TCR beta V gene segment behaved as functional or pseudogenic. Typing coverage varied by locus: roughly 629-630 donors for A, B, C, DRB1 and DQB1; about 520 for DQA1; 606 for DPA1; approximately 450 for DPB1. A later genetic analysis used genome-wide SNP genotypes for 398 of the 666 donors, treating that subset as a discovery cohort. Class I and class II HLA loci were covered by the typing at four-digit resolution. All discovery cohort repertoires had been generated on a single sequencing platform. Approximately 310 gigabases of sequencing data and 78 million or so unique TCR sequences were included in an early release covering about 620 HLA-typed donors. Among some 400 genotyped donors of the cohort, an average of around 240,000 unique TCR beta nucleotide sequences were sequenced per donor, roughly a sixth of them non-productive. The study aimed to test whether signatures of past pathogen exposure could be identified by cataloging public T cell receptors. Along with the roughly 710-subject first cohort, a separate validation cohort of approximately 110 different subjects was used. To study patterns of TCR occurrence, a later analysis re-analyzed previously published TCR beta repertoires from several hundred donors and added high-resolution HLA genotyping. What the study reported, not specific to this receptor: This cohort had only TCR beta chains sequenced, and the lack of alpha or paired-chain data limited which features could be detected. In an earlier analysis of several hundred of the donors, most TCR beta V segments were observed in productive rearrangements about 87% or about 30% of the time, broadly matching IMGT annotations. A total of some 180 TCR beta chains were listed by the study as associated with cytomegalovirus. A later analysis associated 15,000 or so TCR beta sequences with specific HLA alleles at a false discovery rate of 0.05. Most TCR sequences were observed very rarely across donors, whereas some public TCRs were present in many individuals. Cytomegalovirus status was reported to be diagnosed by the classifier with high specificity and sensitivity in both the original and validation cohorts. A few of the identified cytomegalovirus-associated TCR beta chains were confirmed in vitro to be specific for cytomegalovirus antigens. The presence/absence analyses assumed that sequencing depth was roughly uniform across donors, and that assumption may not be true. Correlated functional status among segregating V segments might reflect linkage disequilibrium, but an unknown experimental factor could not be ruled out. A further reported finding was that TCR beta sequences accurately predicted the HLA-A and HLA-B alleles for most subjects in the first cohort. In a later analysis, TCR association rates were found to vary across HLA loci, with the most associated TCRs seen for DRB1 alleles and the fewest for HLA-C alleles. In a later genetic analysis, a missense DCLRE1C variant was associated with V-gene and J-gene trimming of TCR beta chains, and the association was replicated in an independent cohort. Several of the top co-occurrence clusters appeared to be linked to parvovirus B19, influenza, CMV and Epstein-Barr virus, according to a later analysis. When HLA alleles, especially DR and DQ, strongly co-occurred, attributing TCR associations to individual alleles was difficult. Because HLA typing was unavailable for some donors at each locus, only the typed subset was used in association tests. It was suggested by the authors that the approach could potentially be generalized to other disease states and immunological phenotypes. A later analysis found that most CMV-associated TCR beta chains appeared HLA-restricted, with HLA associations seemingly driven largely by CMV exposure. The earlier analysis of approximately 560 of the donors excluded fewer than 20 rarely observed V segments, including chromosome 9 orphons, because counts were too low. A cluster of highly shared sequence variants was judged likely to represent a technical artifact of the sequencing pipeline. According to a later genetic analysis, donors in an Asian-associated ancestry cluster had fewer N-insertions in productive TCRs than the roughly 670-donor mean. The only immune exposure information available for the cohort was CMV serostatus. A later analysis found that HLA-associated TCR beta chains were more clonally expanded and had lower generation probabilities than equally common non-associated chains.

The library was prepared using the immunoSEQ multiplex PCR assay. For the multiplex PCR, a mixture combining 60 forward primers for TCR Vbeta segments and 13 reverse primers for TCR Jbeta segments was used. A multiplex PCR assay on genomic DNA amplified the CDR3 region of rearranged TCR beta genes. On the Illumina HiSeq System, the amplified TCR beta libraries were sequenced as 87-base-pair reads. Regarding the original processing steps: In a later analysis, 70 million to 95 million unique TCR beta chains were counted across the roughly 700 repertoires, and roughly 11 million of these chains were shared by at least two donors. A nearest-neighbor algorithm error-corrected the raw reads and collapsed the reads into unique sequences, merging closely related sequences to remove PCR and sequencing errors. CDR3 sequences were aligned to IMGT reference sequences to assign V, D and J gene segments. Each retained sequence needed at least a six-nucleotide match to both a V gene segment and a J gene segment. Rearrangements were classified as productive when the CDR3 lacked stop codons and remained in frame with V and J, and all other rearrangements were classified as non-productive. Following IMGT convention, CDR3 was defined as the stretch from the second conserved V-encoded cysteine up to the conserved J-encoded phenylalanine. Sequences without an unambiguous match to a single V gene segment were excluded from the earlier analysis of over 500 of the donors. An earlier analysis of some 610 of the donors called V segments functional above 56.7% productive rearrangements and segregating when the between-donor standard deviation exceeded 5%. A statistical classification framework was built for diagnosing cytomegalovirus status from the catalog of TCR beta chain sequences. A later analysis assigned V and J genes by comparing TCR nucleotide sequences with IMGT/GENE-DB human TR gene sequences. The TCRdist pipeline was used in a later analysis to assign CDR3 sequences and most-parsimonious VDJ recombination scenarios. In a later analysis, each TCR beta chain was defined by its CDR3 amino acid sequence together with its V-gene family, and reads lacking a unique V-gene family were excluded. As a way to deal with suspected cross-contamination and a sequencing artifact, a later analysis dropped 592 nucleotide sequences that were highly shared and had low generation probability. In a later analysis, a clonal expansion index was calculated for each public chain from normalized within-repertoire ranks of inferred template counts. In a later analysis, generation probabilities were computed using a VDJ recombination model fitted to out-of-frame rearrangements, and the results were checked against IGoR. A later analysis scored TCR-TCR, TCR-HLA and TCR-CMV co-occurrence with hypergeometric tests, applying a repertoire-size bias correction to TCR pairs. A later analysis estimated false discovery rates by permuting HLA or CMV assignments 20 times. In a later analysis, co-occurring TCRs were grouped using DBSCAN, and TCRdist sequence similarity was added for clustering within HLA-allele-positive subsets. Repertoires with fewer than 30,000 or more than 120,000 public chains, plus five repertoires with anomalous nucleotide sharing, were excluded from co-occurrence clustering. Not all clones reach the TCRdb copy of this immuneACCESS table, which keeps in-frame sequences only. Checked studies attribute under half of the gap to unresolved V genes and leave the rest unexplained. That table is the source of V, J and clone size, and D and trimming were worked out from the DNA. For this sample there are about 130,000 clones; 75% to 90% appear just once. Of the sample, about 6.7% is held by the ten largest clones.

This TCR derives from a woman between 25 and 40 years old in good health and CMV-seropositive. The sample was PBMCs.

The nucleotide sequence reads as follows: TGTGCCAGCAGCTTGGGGACTGCCACAGATACGCAGTATTTT. Its product reads: CASSLGTATDTQYF. The chain is made from TRBV5-8 and TRBJ2-3, and perhaps TRBD2 as D gene, on 5 matching bases. V is clipped by 0 bases and J by 2 bases, and the sequence between their germline boundaries is 7 bases long. The CDR3 measures 14 amino acids from cysteine to phenylalanine. Only the CDR3 DNA is retained, 42 bases long and in frame from the first base. The CDR1 and CDR2 encoded by the germline V gene are SGHTS and YDEGEE. With all but the CDR3 taken from the reference TRBV5-8 and TRBJ2-3 genes, the full variable domain is: EAGVTQSPTHLIKTRGQQATLRCSPISGHTSVYWYQQALGLGLQFLLWYDEGEERNRGNFPPRFSGRQFPNYSSELNVNALELEDSALYLCASSLGTATDTQYFGPGTRLTVL.